Presented here are 32 T cell receptor beta chains from one specimen sequenced in a study of cytomegalovirus exposure and HLA in healthy donors. PCR involved 60 Vbeta and 13 Jbeta primers. Data came from immunoSEQ multiplex PCR; TCRdb stores just in-frame clones and leaves some out. The sample has 150,000 to 200,000 clones; about four fifths are singletons. Source material: PBMCs. Receptors were obtained from a man aged 25-45 years in good health and CMV-seronegative.

The chain is built from TRBV18 and TRBJ1-5, with a weak D call TRBD1 (6 bases). The CDR3 consists of 14 residues. V dropped 6 bases and J dropped 1 base, with 10 bases sitting between them. Per germline, CDR1 KGHSH and CDR2 LQKENI. The CDR3 DNA reads TGTGCCAGCTCTACAGGGATGAGCAATCAGCCCCAGCATTTT. Its translation: CASSTGMSNQPQHF.

CDR3 nucleotides: TGCGCCAGCAGCCAAGGACGGCTAGGAGCTTTCTTT. It codes for CASSQGRLGAFF. This chain joins TRBV4-3 and TRBJ1-1, with D uncertain. Germline CDR1 LGHNA, CDR2 YSLEER. The CDR3 has 12 amino acids. V was cut by 1 base and J by 10 bases, with 10 bases left in between.

V usage is TRBV6-6 and J usage is TRBJ2-7, with 9 bases fitting TRBD1. J gave up 0 bases and V 4 bases, and 7 bases lay outside the gene matches. CDR1 is MNHNY, CDR2 SVGAGI, per germline (reference sequence). The CDR3 totals 16 residues. The CDR3 region has the DNA TGTGCCAGCAGTTTCCCACCGGGACAGGGCTCCTACGAGCAGTACTTC. Encoded protein: CASSFPPGQGSYEQYF.

This clone was recorded a few times. The chain carries TRBV5-6 and TRBJ2-6, with D uncertain. The V end lost 4 bases, the J end lost 0 bases, and 8 bases lay between the germline ends. Germline lookup yields CDR1 SGHDT and CDR2 YYEEEE. The CDR3 has 15 amino acids. CDR3 amino acids: CASSPRYSGANVLTF. CDR3 coding DNA: TGTGCCAGCAGCCCGCGCTACTCTGGGGCCAACGTCCTGACTTTC.

This clone was seen more than once but under ten times. DNA for the CDR3: TGTGCCTGGAGTGCCTTAGCGGGAATCACAGATACGCAGTATTTT. It encodes CAWSALAGITDTQYF. The V gene is TRBV30, the J gene TRBJ2-3; 8 positions match TRBD2. Germline V CDR1 and CDR2: GTSNPN, SVGIG (reference sequence). The CDR3 has 15 amino acids. V dropped 1 base and J dropped 2; count of bases not matched to a gene: 5.

In its sample, this clone was seen once. Other DNA sequences from this sample encode an identical CDR3 as well. This chain links TRBV7-3 with TRBJ1-1; possibly TRBD1 for D (6 bases). CDR3 length: 14 residues. V lost 5 bases and J lost 5, with 15 bases in between. Germline CDR1 is SGHTA and CDR2 is FQGTGA. DNA of the CDR3: TGTGCCAGCAGCGATAGGGGAAGGGGGACTGAAGCTTTCTTT. This sequence encodes CASSDRGRGTEAFF.

The genes are TRBV7-9 and TRBJ1-1, with D possibly being TRBD1 (5 bases). Trimming shortened V by 5 bases and J by 3 bases, and 13 bases separated the two germline ends. This CDR3 region has 14 residues. Germline assignment: CDR1 SEHNR and CDR2 FQNEAQ (reference sequence). This chain's CDR3 is CASSLPWGYTEAFF. CDR3 sequence (DNA): TGTGCCAGCAGCCTCCCATGGGGCTACACTGAAGCTTTCTTT.

The chain links TRBV2 to TRBJ1-5; D gene uncertain. CDR1 and CDR2 from the germline V gene are SNHLY and FYNNEI. This CDR3 contains 13 residues. The V end lost 6 bases, the J end lost 5 bases, and 11 bases lay between the germline ends. DNA of the CDR3: TGTGCCAGCAGGGATCTAGACCATCAGCCCCAGCATTTT. Protein sequence: CASRDLDHQPQHF. The whole variable domain, remainder taken from reference TRBV2 and TRBJ1-5, is EPEVTQTPSHQVTQMGQEVILRCVPISNHLYFYWYRQILGQKVEFLVSFYNNEISEKSEIFDDQFSVERPDGSNFTLKIRSTKLEDSAMYFCASRDLDHQPQHFGDGTRLSIL.

The chain employs TRBV7-2 and TRBJ2-1; D not resolved. Germline V gene data show CDR1 as SGHTA and CDR2 as FQGNSA. The ends were cut back, 5 bases at V and 0 bases at J, with 8 bases in the middle. This CDR3 has 14 residues. CDR3 sequence: CASSTPGSYNEQFF. CDR3 DNA: TGTGCCAGCAGCACCCCGGGCTCCTACAATGAGCAGTTCTTC. The full variable domain, completed using reference TRBV7-2 and TRBJ2-1, is GAGVSQSPSNKVTEKGKDVELRCDPISGHTALYWYRQSLGQGLEFLIYFQGNSAPDKSGLPSDRFSAERTGGSVSTLTIQRTQQEDSAVYLCASSTPGSYNEQFFGPGTRLTVL.

This clone was recorded only once. J is TRBJ2-7 and V is TRBV27; the match to TRBD1 covers 9 bases. Germline-derived CDR1 and CDR2 are MNHEY and SMNVEV (reference sequence). V trimming: 6 bases; J trimming: 0 bases; junction bases outside the gene matches: 3. This CDR3 comprises 14 residues. CDR3 in amino acids: CASRDRGFSYEQYF. The CDR3 bases are TGTGCCAGCAGAGACAGGGGGTTCTCCTACGAGCAGTACTTC.

The gene calls are TRBV9 and TRBJ2-7, with D perhaps matching TRBD1 (6 bases). Germline loops: CDR1 SGDLS, CDR2 YYNGEE. There are 15 residues in the CDR3. The V gene lost 0 bases and the J gene lost 1 base, with 11 bases spanning the gap. The CDR3 loop reads CASSVGDIGSYEQYF. Here the CDR3 DNA reads TGTGCCAGCAGCGTAGGGGACATTGGATCCTACGAGCAGTACTTC.

This clone was recorded only once. The V gene is TRBV27, the J gene TRBJ2-5; 9 nucleotides line up with TRBD1. The length of the CDR3 is 15 residues. J lost 5 bases, V lost 5 bases, and 9 bases had no gene match. Per germline, CDR1 MNHEY and CDR2 SMNVEV (reference sequence). The CDR3 region has the DNA TGTGCCAGCAGTCTAAGGGACAGGGCAACGGAGACCCAGTACTTC. Translation: CASSLRDRATETQYF.

This clone was observed a single time. The chain employs TRBV27 and TRBJ2-5; 8 nucleotides align to TRBD1. With V trimmed by 6 bases and J by 1 base, 7 bases remained unmatched. CDR3 length: 15 amino acids. Germline assignment: CDR1 MNHEY and CDR2 SMNVEV (reference sequence). This CDR3 is CASRWTGRSQETQYF. The CDR3 DNA is TGTGCCAGCAGATGGACAGGGAGATCCCAAGAGACCCAGTACTTC.

V and J are TRBV27 and TRBJ2-2, with 8 bases fitting TRBD2. Germline CDR1 is MNHEY and CDR2 is SMNVEV (reference sequence). J was trimmed by 1 base and V by 3 bases; bases with no gene match: 4. The length of the CDR3 is 16 residues. This CDR3 is CASSFLAGRNTGELFF. DNA for the CDR3: TGTGCCAGCAGTTTTTTAGCGGGACGGAACACCGGGGAGCTGTTTTTT.

The rearrangement uses TRBV6-5 and TRBJ1-1; 7 nucleotides agree with TRBD1. Germline assignment: CDR1 MNHEY and CDR2 SVGAGI. The CDR3 covers 14 residues. Trimming took 6 bases from V and 1 from J; bases not matched to a gene: 5. The CDR3 DNA sequence: TGTGCCAGCAGGACAGGGTTCGGGAACACTGAAGCTTTCTTT. As protein: CASRTGFGNTEAFF.

In its sample, this clone was seen once. V is TRBV15 and J is TRBJ2-2; tentatively, D is TRBD2 (7 bases). CDR1 is LNHNV, CDR2 YYDKDF, per germline (reference sequence). There are 17 residues in the CDR3. With 1 base removed from V and 5 bases from J, the gap between germline ends came to 17 bases. DNA of the CDR3: TGTGCCACCAGCAGAGGCCTGGGGAGGGGGATGACCGGGGAGCTGTTTTTT. Amino acid sequence: CATSRGLGRGMTGELFF.

The chain is built from TRBV29-1 and TRBJ1-2; 9 bases match TRBD1. Trimming removed 4 bases from V and 4 bases from J; junction bases left unmatched: 4. The CDR3 has 13 residues. Germline V lookup: CDR1 SQVTM, CDR2 ANQGSEA. The DNA for the CDR3 is TGCAGCGTTGGTACAGGGGGCATCTATGGCTACACCTTC. Protein sequence: CSVGTGGIYGYTF.

The V gene is TRBV9, the J gene TRBJ2-3; TRBD2 agrees at 10 bases. J lost 3 bases, V lost 2 bases, and 9 bases had no gene match. The CDR3 is 17 residues long. Germline CDR1 reads SGDLS; CDR2 reads YYNGEE. The DNA for the CDR3 is TGTGCCAGCAGCGTCTATACTAGCGGGATGGGGACAGATACGCAGTATTTT. It translates to CASSVYTSGMGTDTQYF. Supplemented by reference TRBV9 and TRBJ2-3, the full variable domain reads DSGVTQTPKHLITATGQRVTLRCSPRSGDLSVYWYQQSLDQGLQFLIQYYNGEERAKGNILERFSAQQFPDLHSELNLSSLELGDSALYFCASSVYTSGMGTDTQYFGPGTRLTVL.

The rearrangement uses TRBV28 and TRBJ2-1; the D gene is possibly TRBD1 (5 bases). Germline V CDR1 and CDR2: MDHEN, SYDVKM. This CDR3 has 12 residues. The V and J ends lost 8 bases and 7 bases respectively, with 12 bases between them. The CDR3 spells CASEVGVNEQFF. The CDR3 coding sequence is TGTGCCAGCGAGGTAGGGGTGAATGAGCAGTTCTTC.

The chain uses TRBV5-1 and TRBJ2-7; 8 bases agree with TRBD1. After removal of 3 bases from V and 4 bases from J, the junction contained 9 bases not matched to a gene. The CDR3 has 15 amino acids. Germline-derived CDR1 and CDR2 are SGHRS and YFSETQ. Written as DNA, the CDR3 is TGCGCCAGCAGCTATTGGACAGGGTTCGAGTACGAGCAGTACTTC. It yields the protein CASSYWTGFEYEQYF.

Comments on this clone: The germline gene is not matched at one end of the junction; a read error may be the cause. The J gene is TRBJ2-7, the V gene TRBV7-9, with 8 bases identical to TRBD1. The CDR3 contains 17 residues. Germline-derived CDR1 and CDR2 are SEHNR and FQNEAQ (reference sequence). Written as DNA, the CDR3 is TGTTCCAGCAGCTCCCCCGGCGGGACAGGCGACTCCTACGAGCAGTACTTC. Residues: CSSSSPGGTGDSYEQYF.

The CDR3 sequence: CASSEREGPGEQYF. CDR3 nucleotide sequence: TGTGCCAGCAGTGAGCGGGAGGGCCCCGGCGAGCAGTACTTC. The chain couples TRBV2 to TRBJ2-7; 9 bases line up with TRBD2. This CDR3 has 14 residues. The germline gives CDR1 SNHLY, CDR2 FYNNEI. V lost 3 bases to trimming and J lost 6 bases; unmatched junction nucleotides: 6.

This chain links TRBV4-2 with TRBJ2-7, with a possible D match to TRBD2 (5 bases). This CDR3 is built from 16 residues. V lost 2 bases and J lost 2, with 16 bases in between. Germline CDR1 reads LGHNA; CDR2 reads YNFKEQ. CDR3: CASSQSGIDGTYEQYF. The CDR3 bases are TGTGCCAGCAGCCAATCGGGGATCGACGGTACCTACGAGCAGTACTTC.

The CDR3 coding sequence is TGTGCCTGGGGGACAGGGGGCGCAGATACGCAGTATTTT. Translating it yields CAWGTGGADTQYF. This chain connects TRBV30 to TRBJ2-3, with TRBD1 matching over 12 bases. J gave up 4 bases and V 5 bases, and 1 base lay outside the gene matches. The CDR3 is 13 amino acids. CDR1 GTSNPN and CDR2 SVGIG come from the germline V gene (reference sequence).

The rearrangement links TRBV7-2 to TRBJ2-3; 7 bases align to TRBD1. Unmatched junction bases numbered 5, after V lost 3 bases and J lost 2 bases. The CDR3 is 15 amino acids. Germline CDR1 is SGHTA and CDR2 is FQGNSA. CDR3 sequence: CASSFNRGNTDTQYF. In DNA form, the CDR3 reads TGTGCCAGCAGCTTTAACAGGGGAAACACAGATACGCAGTATTTT.

As for this clone: One end of the junction is discordant with germline, which a read error may explain. The identical CDR3 is also encoded by other nucleotide sequences in the sample. V usage is TRBV30 and J usage is TRBJ2-7; D perhaps matches TRBD2 (6 bases). Germline assignment: CDR1 GTSNPN and CDR2 SVGIG (reference sequence). The CDR3 is 12 amino acids. The CDR3 sequence is CAWSIPWGESCF. As DNA, the CDR3 is TGTGCCTGGAGTATTCCATGGGGGGAGAGCTGCTTC.

About this clone itself: The junction does not match germline at one end; this may be a read error. Additional DNA sequences in this sample encode the identical CDR3. The V call is TRBV28, the J call TRBJ1-4; the D gene is possibly TRBD1 (5 bases). CDR1 is MDHEN and CDR2 is SYDVKM in the germline V gene. The CDR3 covers 16 residues. As DNA, the CDR3 is TGTGCCAGCAGTTTATTGCAGGGTGCAACTAATGAGAAACTGTTTTTT. Protein product: CASSLLQGATNEKLFF. The full variable domain, completed using reference TRBV28 and TRBJ1-4, is DVKVTQSSRYLVKRTGEKVFLECVQDMDHENMFWYRQDPGLGLRLIYFSYDVKMKEKGDIPEGYSVSREKKERFSLILESASTNQTSMYLCASSLLQGATNEKLFFGSGTQLSVL.

DNA of the CDR3: TGTGCCAGCAGCTTGTGGACGGGACAGGTTAACTACGAGCAGTACTTC. It is translated as CASSLWTGQVNYEQYF. The V and J genes are TRBV5-5 and TRBJ2-7, with 8 positions matching TRBD1. The CDR3 length is 16 residues. Germline assignment: CDR1 SGHKS and CDR2 YYEKEE (reference sequence). Losses at the gene ends were 1 base for V and 3 bases for J; bases not matched to a gene: 9.

The chain carries TRBV5-4 and TRBJ2-7; the match to TRBD2 covers 7 bases. Per germline, CDR1 SGHNT and CDR2 YYREEE (reference sequence). The V segment lost 0 bases and the J segment 3 bases; nucleotides outside the gene matches: 9. CDR3 length: 16 residues. The CDR3 sequence: CASSLAPLAADYEQYF. The CDR3 DNA sequence: TGTGCCAGCAGCTTGGCCCCGCTAGCGGCCGACTACGAGCAGTACTTC.

This chain uses TRBV9 with TRBJ1-1, with D hard to call. CDR3 size: 14 residues. Germline V gives CDR1 SGDLS, CDR2 YYNGEE. Trimming took 2 bases from V and 4 from J, leaving 12 bases between them. The CDR3 region has the DNA TGTGCCAGCAGCGTTGGAGACGGCATCACTGAAGCTTTCTTT. This encodes CASSVGDGITEAFF.

The chain carries TRBV9 and TRBJ1-2, with TRBD1 matching over 7 bases. CDR1 SGDLS and CDR2 YYNGEE come from the germline V gene. This CDR3 has 19 residues. V shed 3 bases, J shed 4 bases, and the junction held 21 bases outside the gene matches. The CDR3 spells CASSAIGDFSKDRTYGYTF. The CDR3 region has the DNA TGTGCCAGCAGCGCCATAGGGGATTTCTCTAAGGACAGGACCTATGGCTACACCTTC.

For this clone: Mismatch with germline at one junction end may stem from a read error. The chain employs TRBV7-9 and TRBJ1-4; 11 positions agree with TRBD1. This CDR3 spans 15 amino acids. Germline CDR1 is SEHNR and CDR2 is FQNEAQ (reference sequence). CDR3 residues: CSSSAGQGEDEKLFF. The DNA of the CDR3 is TGTTCCAGCAGCGCGGGACAGGGGGAAGATGAAAAACTGTTTTTT.